This passage covers 15 T cell receptor beta chains from one sample sequenced in a study of blood T cell repertoires in COVID-19. Here immunoSEQ multiplex PCR was the method, and the copy in TCRdb shows in-frame clones only, minus some. Found here are around 180,000 clones, 81% of them singletons; the top ten hold roughly 12%. Input material: peripheral blood. These receptors were obtained from a woman of 80 years or more with COVID-19, enrolled during active disease.

The chain has TRBV11-3 and TRBJ2-3, with 9 bases identical to TRBD1. Germline V gene data show CDR1 as SGHNT and CDR2 as YENEEA. V shed 5 bases, J shed 5 bases, and the junction held 5 bases outside the gene matches. There are 14 residues in the CDR3. The CDR3 region has the DNA TGTGCCAGCAGCCTACAGGGGGCCGGAGATACGCAGTATTTT. This gives the protein CASSLQGAGDTQYF. The full variable domain, with the rest looked up from reference TRBV11-3 and TRBJ2-3, is EAGVVQSPRYKIIEKKQPVAFWCNPISGHNTLYWYLQNLGQGPELLIRYENEEAVDDSQLPKDRFSAERLKGVDSTLKIQPAELGDSAVYLCASSLQGAGDTQYFGPGTRLTVL.

V usage is TRBV9 and J usage is TRBJ1-2, with TRBD1 matching 7 bases. With V trimmed by 4 bases and J by 4 bases, 10 bases remained unmatched. The CDR3 is 15 amino acids. Germline loops: CDR1 SGDLS, CDR2 YYNGEE. CDR3 loop: CASSTAGGSGYGYTF. In nucleotides, the CDR3 is TGTGCCAGCAGCACAGCAGGGGGGTCAGGCTATGGCTACACCTTC.

The chain combines TRBV11-3 with TRBJ2-3; 9 bases map to TRBD1. Trimming took 5 bases from V and 2 from J; bases not matched to a gene: 5. This CDR3 contains 15 residues. Germline V gene lookup returns CDR1 SGHNT and CDR2 YENEEA. CDR3: CASSPGQGITDTQYF. CDR3 DNA: TGTGCCAGCAGCCCAGGACAGGGGATCACAGATACGCAGTATTTT.

The V call is TRBV19, the J call TRBJ2-1; TRBD2 is a possible D gene (6 bases). The CDR3 has 14 amino acids. In germline, CDR1 is LNHDA, CDR2 SQIVND (reference sequence). V dropped 4 bases and J dropped 5 bases, with 12 bases sitting between them. CDR3 loop: CASSSGIAHNEQFF. CDR3 bases: TGTGCCAGTAGTAGCGGGATTGCCCACAATGAGCAGTTCTTC.

V gene TRBV18 combines with J gene TRBJ2-1, with no clear D. The CDR3 loop spans 12 amino acids. V lost 0 bases to trimming and J lost 10 bases, with 7 bases between them. The germline gives CDR1 KGHSH, CDR2 LQKENI. CDR3 protein: CASSPPSWEQFF. CDR3 bases: TGTGCCAGCTCACCACCGAGTTGGGAGCAGTTCTTC.

The chain uses TRBV27 and TRBJ1-4; maybe TRBD1 (5 bases). V was clipped by 6 bases and J by 2 bases, with 10 bases between them. Germline-derived CDR1 and CDR2 are MNHEY and SMNVEV (reference sequence). The CDR3 extends over 14 amino acids. DNA of the CDR3: TGTGCCAGCAGCATAAGGGGTACTAATGAAAAACTGTTTTTT. Translation gives CASSIRGTNEKLFF. Variable domain in full (rest from reference TRBV27 and TRBJ1-4): EAQVTQNPRYLITVTGKKLTVTCSQNMNHEYMSWYRQDPGLGLRQIYYSMNVEVTDKGDVPEGYKVSRKEKRNFPLILESPSPNQTSLYFCASSIRGTNEKLFFGSGTQLSVL.

The chain links TRBV7-8 to TRBJ1-6; D is undetermined. This CDR3 region has 12 residues. The V gene lost 2 bases and the J gene lost 12 bases, with 8 bases spanning the gap. Germline V gives CDR1 SGHVS, CDR2 FQNEAQ. The CDR3 sequence: CASSLSVEPLHF. Here the CDR3 DNA reads TGTGCCAGCAGCTTATCCGTAGAACCCCTCCACTTT.

Only a few counts were recorded for this clone. The chain uses TRBV2 and TRBJ2-2; tentative D call: TRBD1 (6 bases). The germline V gene encodes CDR1 SNHLY and CDR2 FYNNEI. The CDR3 runs 16 residues. V shed 2 bases and J shed 4 bases, with 14 bases lying between them. In DNA, the CDR3 is TGTGCCAGCAGTGAACGAGGGGGAGAGGGCACCGGGGAGCTGTTTTTT. Translating gives CASSERGGEGTGELFF. The full variable domain, with the rest looked up from reference TRBV2 and TRBJ2-2, is EPEVTQTPSHQVTQMGQEVILRCVPISNHLYFYWYRQILGQKVEFLVSFYNNEISEKSEIFDDQFSVERPDGSNFTLKIRSTKLEDSAMYFCASSERGGEGTGELFFGEGSRLTVL.

This chain links TRBV6-5 with TRBJ1-5; 7 positions match TRBD1. Looked up from germline, CDR1 is MNHEY and CDR2 is SVGAGI. The CDR3 has 15 amino acids. The junction had 12 bases not matched to a gene; V was cut back by 6 bases and J by 7 bases. CDR3 coding DNA: TGTGCCAGCAGCCAAGGGACAGCTACATGGCAGCCCCAGCATTTT. Residues: CASSQGTATWQPQHF.

The V call is TRBV2, the J call TRBJ2-3; 10 nucleotides agree with TRBD1. V lost 0 bases, J lost 7 bases, and 7 bases stayed unmatched. The germline gives CDR1 SNHLY, CDR2 FYNNEI. This CDR3 region has 16 residues. CDR3 sequence (DNA): TGTGCCAGCAGTGAAGCGGCGGGACAGGGGAGGAATACGCAGTATTTT. The encoded protein is CASSEAAGQGRNTQYF.

This chain joins TRBV5-1 and TRBJ2-7; 11 bases align to TRBD2. Per the germline V gene, CDR1 is SGHRS and CDR2 is YFSETQ. V gave up 0 bases and J gave up 3 bases; unmatched junction bases: 2. The CDR3 covers 15 residues. The CDR3 reads CASSLVGTSGYEQYF. CDR3 coding DNA: TGCGCCAGCAGCTTGGTTGGGACTAGCGGCTACGAGCAGTACTTC.

This rearrangement joins TRBV5-4 to TRBJ1-1, with 7 bases fitting TRBD1. V was pared by 2 bases and J by 1 base, with 5 bases of the junction left unmatched. Germline V gives CDR1 SGHNT, CDR2 YYREEE (reference sequence). This CDR3 region has 15 residues. CDR3 coding DNA: TGTGCCAGCAGCTTTGAGGGGGCGTCGAACACTGAAGCTTTCTTT. Its protein is CASSFEGASNTEAFF. The complete variable domain, with remaining parts taken from reference TRBV5-4 and TRBJ1-1, reads ETGVTQSPTHLIKTRGQQVTLRCSSQSGHNTVSWYQQALGQGPQFIFQYYREEENGRGNFPPRFSGLQFPNYSSELNVNALELDDSALYLCASSFEGASNTEAFFGQGTRLTVV.

The genes are TRBV5-5 and TRBJ2-1, with a weak D call TRBD2 (6 bases). CDR3 length equals 13 residues. V lost 2 bases and J lost 5, with 8 bases in between. In germline, CDR1 is SGHKS, CDR2 YYEKEE (reference sequence). As DNA, the CDR3 is TGTGCCAGCAGCTTAGCGGGCAACAATGAGCAGTTCTTC. This sequence encodes CASSLAGNNEQFF.

The CDR3 is CASSESGRYGYTF. The CDR3 nucleotides are TGTGCCAGCAGTGAGAGCGGCAGATATGGCTACACCTTC. J is TRBJ1-2 and V is TRBV6-1; unclear D gene. Germline V lookup: CDR1 MNHNS, CDR2 SASEGT. Trimming shortened V by 3 bases and J by 5 bases, and 10 bases separated the two germline ends. The CDR3 has 13 residues.

The rearrangement links TRBV5-1 to TRBJ1-2; TRBD1 agrees at 8 bases. V was pared by 3 bases and J by 2 bases, with 3 bases of the junction left unmatched. Germline V gives CDR1 SGHRS, CDR2 YFSETQ. The CDR3 spans 14 residues. CDR3 sequence (DNA): TGCGCCAGCAGCTCAGGGGGCGTGAACTATGGCTACACCTTC. Its translation: CASSSGGVNYGYTF.